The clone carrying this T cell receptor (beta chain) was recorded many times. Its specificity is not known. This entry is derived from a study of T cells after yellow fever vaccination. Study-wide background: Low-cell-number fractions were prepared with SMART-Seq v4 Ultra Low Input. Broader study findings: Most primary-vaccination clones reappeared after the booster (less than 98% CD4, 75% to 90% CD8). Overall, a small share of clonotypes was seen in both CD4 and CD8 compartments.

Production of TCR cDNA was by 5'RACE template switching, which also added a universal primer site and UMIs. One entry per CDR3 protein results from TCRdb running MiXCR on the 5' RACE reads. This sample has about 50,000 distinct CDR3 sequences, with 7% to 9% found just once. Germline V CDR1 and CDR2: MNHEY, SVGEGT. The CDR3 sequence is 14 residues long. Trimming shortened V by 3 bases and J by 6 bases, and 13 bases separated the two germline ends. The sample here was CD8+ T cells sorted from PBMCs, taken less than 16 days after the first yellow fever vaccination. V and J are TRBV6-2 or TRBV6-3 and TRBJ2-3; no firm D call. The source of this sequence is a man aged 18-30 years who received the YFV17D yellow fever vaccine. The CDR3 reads CASSYLGSPDTQYF. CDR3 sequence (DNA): TGTGCCAGCAGTTATCTGGGGTCCCCGGATACGCAGTATTTT.